This paragraph covers one T cell receptor (beta chain) sequence. This specimen belongs to a study of blood T cell repertoires in COVID-19. At the level of the study: Nucleic acid was either cDNA or gDNA, and it came from T cells, B-cell-depleted T cells, or PBMCs.

This CDR3 spans 15 amino acids. Per the germline V gene, CDR1 is SGHRS and CDR2 is YFSETQ. Trimming cost V 7 bases and J 0 bases; bases outside gene matches: 10. TCRdb's copy holds only in-frame clones and misses some; the assay was immunoSEQ multiplex PCR. Among some 300,000 clones listed, around 85% were seen once. Sequencing was carried out using peripheral blood. V is TRBV5-1 and J is TRBJ2-7; 7 positions match TRBD2. The source is a woman between 45 and 65 years old with active or convalescent COVID-19. DNA for the CDR3: TGCGCCAGCCATCCTCAAAGCGGGGCCTCCTACGAGCAGTACTTC. Translated, it gives CASHPQSGASYEQYF.